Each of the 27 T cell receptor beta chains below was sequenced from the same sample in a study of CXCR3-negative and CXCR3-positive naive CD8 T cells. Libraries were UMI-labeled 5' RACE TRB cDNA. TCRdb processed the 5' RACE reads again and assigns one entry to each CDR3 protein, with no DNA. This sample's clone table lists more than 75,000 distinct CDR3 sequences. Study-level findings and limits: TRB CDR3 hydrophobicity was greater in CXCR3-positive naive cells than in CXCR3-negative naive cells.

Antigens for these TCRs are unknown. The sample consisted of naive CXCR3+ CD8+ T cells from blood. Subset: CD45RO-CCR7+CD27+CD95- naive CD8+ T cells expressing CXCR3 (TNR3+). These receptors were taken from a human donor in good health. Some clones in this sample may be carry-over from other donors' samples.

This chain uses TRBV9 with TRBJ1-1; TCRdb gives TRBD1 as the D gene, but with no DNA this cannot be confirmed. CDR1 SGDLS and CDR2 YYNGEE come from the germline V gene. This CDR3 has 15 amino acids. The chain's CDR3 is CASSDDDREATEAFF.

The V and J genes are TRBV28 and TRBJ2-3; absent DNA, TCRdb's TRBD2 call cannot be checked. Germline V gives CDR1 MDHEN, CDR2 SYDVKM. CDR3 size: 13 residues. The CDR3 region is CASNEGRSDTQYF. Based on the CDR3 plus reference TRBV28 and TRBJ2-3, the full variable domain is DVKVTQSSRYLVKRTGEKVFLECVQDMDHENMFWYRQDPGLGLRLIYFSYDVKMKEKGDIPEGYSVSREKKERFSLILESASTNQTSMYLCASNEGRSDTQYFGPGTRLTVL.

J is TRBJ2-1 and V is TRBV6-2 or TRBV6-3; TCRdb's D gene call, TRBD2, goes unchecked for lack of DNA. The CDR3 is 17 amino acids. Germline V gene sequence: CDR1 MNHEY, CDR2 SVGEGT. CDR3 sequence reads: CASSYFPLAGVLYEQFF.

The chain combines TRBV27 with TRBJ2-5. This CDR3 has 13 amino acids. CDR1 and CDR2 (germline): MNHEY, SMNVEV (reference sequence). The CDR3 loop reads CASSLSDQETQYF.

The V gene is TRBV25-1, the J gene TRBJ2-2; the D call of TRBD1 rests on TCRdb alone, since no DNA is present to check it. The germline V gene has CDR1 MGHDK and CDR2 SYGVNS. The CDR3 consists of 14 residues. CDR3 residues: CASSPGSNTGELFF. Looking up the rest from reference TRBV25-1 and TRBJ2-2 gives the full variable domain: EADIYQTPRYLVIGTGKKITLECSQTMGHDKMYWYQQDPGMELHLIHYSYGVNSTEKGDLSSESTVSRIRTEHFPLTLESARPSHTSQYLCASSPGSNTGELFFGEGSRLTVL.

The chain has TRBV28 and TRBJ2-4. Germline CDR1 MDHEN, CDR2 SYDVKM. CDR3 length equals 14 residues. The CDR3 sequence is CASSPQLAKNIQYF. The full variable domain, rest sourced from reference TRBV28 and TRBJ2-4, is DVKVTQSSRYLVKRTGEKVFLECVQDMDHENMFWYRQDPGLGLRLIYFSYDVKMKEKGDIPEGYSVSREKKERFSLILESASTNQTSMYLCASSPQLAKNIQYFGAGTRLSVL.

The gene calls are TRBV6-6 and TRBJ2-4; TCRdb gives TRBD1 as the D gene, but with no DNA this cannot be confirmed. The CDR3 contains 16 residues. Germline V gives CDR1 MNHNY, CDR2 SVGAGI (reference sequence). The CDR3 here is CASSYRGGQGSDIQYF.

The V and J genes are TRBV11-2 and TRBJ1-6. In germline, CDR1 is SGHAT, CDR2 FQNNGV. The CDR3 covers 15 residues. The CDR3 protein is CASSFEGSYNSPLHF.

Here the CDR3 reads CASSSSAGRSWYEQYF. The V and J genes are TRBV27 and TRBJ2-7; TCRdb's D call, TRBD1, is unchecked because there is no DNA. CDR1 is MNHEY, CDR2 SMNVEV, per germline (reference sequence). CDR3 length: 16 amino acids.

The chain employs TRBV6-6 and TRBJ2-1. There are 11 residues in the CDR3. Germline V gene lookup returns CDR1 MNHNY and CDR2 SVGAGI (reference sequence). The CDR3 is CASSYSTEQFF.

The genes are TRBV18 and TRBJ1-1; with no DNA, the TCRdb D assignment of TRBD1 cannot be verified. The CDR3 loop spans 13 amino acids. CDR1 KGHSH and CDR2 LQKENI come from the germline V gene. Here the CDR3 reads CASSPPGGTEAFF. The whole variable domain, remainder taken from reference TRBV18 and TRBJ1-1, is NAGVMQNPRHLVRRRGQEARLRCSPMKGHSHVYWYRQLPEEGLKFMVYLQKENIIDESGMPKERFSAEFPKEGPSILRIQQVVRGDSAAYFCASSPPGGTEAFFGQGTRLTVV.

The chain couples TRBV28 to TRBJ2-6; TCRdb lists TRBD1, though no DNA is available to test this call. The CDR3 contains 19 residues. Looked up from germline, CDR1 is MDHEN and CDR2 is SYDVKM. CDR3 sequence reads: CASSSHPRDVWLGANVLTF.

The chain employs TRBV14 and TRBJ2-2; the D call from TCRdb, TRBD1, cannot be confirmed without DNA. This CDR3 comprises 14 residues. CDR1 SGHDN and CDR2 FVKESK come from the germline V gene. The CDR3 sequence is CASSRQGSAGELFF.

CDR3 sequence reads: CASRDAGGGAIYNEQFF. This rearrangement joins TRBV28 to TRBJ2-1; no DNA is available, so the TRBD2 call from TCRdb remains unchecked. This CDR3 comprises 17 residues. CDR1 is MDHEN and CDR2 is SYDVKM in the germline V gene.

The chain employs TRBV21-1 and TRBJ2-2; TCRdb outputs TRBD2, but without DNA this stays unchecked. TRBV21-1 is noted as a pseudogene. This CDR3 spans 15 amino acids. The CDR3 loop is CASRGLAGNTGELFF.

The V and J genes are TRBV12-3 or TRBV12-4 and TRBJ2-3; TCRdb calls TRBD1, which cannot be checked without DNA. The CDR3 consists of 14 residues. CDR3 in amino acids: CASTSGTITDTQYF.

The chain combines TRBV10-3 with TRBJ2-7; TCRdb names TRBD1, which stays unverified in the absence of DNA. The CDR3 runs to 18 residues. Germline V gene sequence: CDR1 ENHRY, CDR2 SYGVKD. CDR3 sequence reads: CAISEPVGKGEFSWEQYF.

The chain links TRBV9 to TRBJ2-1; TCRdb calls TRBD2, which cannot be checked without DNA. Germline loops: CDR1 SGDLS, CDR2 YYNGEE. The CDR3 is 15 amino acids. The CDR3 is CASSVSGGIYNEQFF.

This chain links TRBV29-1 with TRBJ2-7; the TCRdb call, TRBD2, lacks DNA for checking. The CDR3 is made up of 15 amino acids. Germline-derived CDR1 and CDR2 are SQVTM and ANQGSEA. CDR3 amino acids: CSVETSGLDSYEQYF.

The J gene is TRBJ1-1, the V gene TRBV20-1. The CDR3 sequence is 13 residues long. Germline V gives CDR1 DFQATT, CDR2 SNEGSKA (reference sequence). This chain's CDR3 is CSARWDSNTEAFF.

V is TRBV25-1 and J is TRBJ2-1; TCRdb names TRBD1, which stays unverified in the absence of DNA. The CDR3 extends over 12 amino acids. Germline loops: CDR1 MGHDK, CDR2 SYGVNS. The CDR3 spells CASSEQGYEQFF.

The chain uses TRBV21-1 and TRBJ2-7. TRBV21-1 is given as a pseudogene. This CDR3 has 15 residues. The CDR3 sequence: CASSKERGFPYEQYF.

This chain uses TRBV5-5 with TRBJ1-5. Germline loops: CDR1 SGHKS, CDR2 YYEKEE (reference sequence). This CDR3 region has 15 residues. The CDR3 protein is CASSLGLAGNQPQHF.

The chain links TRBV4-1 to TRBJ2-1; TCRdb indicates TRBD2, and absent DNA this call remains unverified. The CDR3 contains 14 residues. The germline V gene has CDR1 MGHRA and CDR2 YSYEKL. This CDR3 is CASSPTSQGSEQFF.

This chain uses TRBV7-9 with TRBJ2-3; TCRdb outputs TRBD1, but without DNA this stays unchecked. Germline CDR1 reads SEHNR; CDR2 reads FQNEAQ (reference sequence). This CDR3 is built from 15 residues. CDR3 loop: CASSPRTVNTDTQYF.

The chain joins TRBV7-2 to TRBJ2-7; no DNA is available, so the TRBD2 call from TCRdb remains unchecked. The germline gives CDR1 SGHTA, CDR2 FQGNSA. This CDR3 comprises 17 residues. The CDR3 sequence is CASSLGSASGYAYEQYF.

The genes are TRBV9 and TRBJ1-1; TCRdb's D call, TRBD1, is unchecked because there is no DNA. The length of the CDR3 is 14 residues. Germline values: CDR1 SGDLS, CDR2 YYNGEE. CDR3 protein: CASSAGTWEIEAFF. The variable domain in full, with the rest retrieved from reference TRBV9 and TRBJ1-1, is DSGVTQTPKHLITATGQRVTLRCSPRSGDLSVYWYQQSLDQGLQFLIQYYNGEERAKGNILERFSAQQFPDLHSELNLSSLELGDSALYFCASSAGTWEIEAFFGQGTRLTVV.